The 32 T cell receptor beta chains listed next were all sequenced from one sample in a study of PD-1 blockade in mismatch repair-deficient tumors. TCRdb keeps only in-frame clones here, not all; method: immunoSEQ multiplex PCR. The sample gives over 30,000 clones, roughly 80% of which show up once; 3% to 4% is in the top ten. Sequencing was performed on PBMCs, taken 6 weeks after starting pembrolizumab. The receptors shown here come from an adult with mismatch repair-deficient cancer.

A single count supports this clone. The rearrangement uses TRBV28 and TRBJ2-1, with a tentative D call TRBD1 (5 bases). Between the trimmed V and J ends, which lost 8 bases and 2 bases, there was a span of 16 bases. Looked up from germline, CDR1 is MDHEN and CDR2 is SYDVKM. The CDR3 runs to 15 residues. DNA of the CDR3: TGTGCCAGCGGCGAACTCCAGGGAACCTACAATGAGCAGTTCTTC. It specifies CASGELQGTYNEQFF.

Only one count was recorded for this clone. The chain uses TRBV2 and TRBJ1-5; 9 nucleotides agree with TRBD1. The CDR3 is 14 residues long. The V gene end was trimmed by 3 bases and the J gene end by 7 bases; junction bases not matched to a gene: 4. Germline lookup yields CDR1 SNHLY and CDR2 FYNNEI. CDR3 residues: CASSEGQGEQPQHF. DNA for the CDR3: TGTGCCAGCAGTGAGGGACAGGGAGAACAGCCCCAGCATTTT.

V usage is TRBV4-1 and J usage is TRBJ2-1, with 10 bases identical to TRBD1. The V gene end was trimmed by 4 bases and the J gene end by 4 bases; junction bases not matched to a gene: 10. CDR1 MGHRA and CDR2 YSYEKL come from the germline V gene. CDR3 length: 17 residues. The chain's CDR3 is CASSPPFAGQGYNEQFF. CDR3 in DNA: TGCGCCAGCAGCCCCCCATTCGCGGGACAGGGGTACAATGAGCAGTTCTTC.

CDR3 DNA: TGCGCCAGCAGCGGCGGACTAGCCCAAACCGGGGAGCTGTTTTTT. Translation: CASSGGLAQTGELFF. This chain uses TRBV5-1 with TRBJ2-2, with 8 bases lining up with TRBD2. CDR1 and CDR2 (germline): SGHRS, YFSETQ. J lost 5 bases, V lost 4 bases, and 7 bases had no gene match. The CDR3 runs 15 residues. Full variable domain (missing parts from reference TRBV5-1 and TRBJ2-2): KAGVTQTPRYLIKTRGQQVTLSCSPISGHRSVSWYQQTPGQGLQFLFEYFSETQRNKGNFPGRFSGRQFSNSRSEMNVSTLELGDSALYLCASSGGLAQTGELFFGEGSRLTVL.

This chain connects TRBV27 to TRBJ1-1, with no clear D. V was trimmed by 4 bases and J by 10 bases, leaving 10 bases between them. Germline lookup yields CDR1 MNHEY and CDR2 SMNVEV (reference sequence). The CDR3 covers 11 residues. The CDR3 coding sequence is TGTGCCAGCAGTTCGCCAACAGTAGCTTTCTTT. It is translated as CASSSPTVAFF.

The chain uses TRBV28 and TRBJ2-1; 12 nucleotides line up with TRBD2. The length of the CDR3 is 16 residues. Trimming removed 3 bases from V and 7 bases from J; junction bases left unmatched: 7. Germline loops: CDR1 MDHEN, CDR2 SYDVKM. CDR3: CASSFATSGGPNEQFF. CDR3 nucleotide sequence: TGTGCCAGCAGTTTCGCGACTAGCGGGGGCCCAAATGAGCAGTTCTTC.

This sequence joins TRBV10-3 and TRBJ1-2, with a tentative D call TRBD1 (6 bases). V lost 1 base and J 7 bases, leaving 16 bases between the germline ends. This CDR3 contains 15 residues. Germline CDR1 ENHRY, CDR2 SYGVKD. CDR3 amino acids: CAISEFAGEKGGYTF. The CDR3 coding sequence is TGTGCCATCAGTGAGTTTGCAGGGGAAAAGGGTGGCTACACCTTC.

This clone was recorded a few times. The V call is TRBV6-1, the J call TRBJ2-7, with D hard to call. The CDR3 is 14 residues long. Trimming took 0 bases from V and 4 from J, leaving 10 bases between them. In germline, CDR1 is MNHNS, CDR2 SASEGT. The CDR3 DNA is TGTGCCAGCAGTGAAGCGCTGACTGGATACGAGCAGTACTTC. Translated: CASSEALTGYEQYF.

The chain joins TRBV7-3 to TRBJ2-5, with a weak D call TRBD2 (6 bases). The V gene's germline CDR1 is SGHTA and CDR2 FQGTGA. Trimming cost V 2 bases and J 4 bases, with 11 bases left between them. The CDR3 sequence is 14 residues long. This chain's CDR3 is CASSLSGTSETQYF. As DNA, the CDR3 is TGTGCCAGCAGCTTATCCGGGACTTCAGAGACCCAGTACTTC.

The V call is TRBV10-3, the J call TRBJ2-5, with TRBD2 matching over 7 bases. V dropped 4 bases and J dropped 3; count of bases not matched to a gene: 8. Germline CDR1 ENHRY, CDR2 SYGVKD. The CDR3 covers 15 residues. The CDR3 protein is CAISGSNLAEETQYF. The CDR3 coding sequence is TGTGCCATCAGTGGGTCGAATCTAGCGGAAGAGACCCAGTACTTC.

The CDR3 coding sequence is TGTGCCAGCAGCTCGACAGGACATAGTAATGAAGCTTTCTTT. Protein: CASSSTGHSNEAFF. This rearrangement joins TRBV9 to TRBJ1-1; D may be TRBD1 (6 bases). V gave up 4 bases and J gave up 7 bases, with 17 bases separating them. Germline loops: CDR1 SGDLS, CDR2 YYNGEE. The CDR3 is 14 amino acids.

The chain links TRBV10-1 to TRBJ2-7; D remains ambiguous. The V end was cut by 0 bases, the J end by 12 bases, with 15 bases between. The CDR3 is 13 residues long. Germline V lookup: CDR1 WNHNN, CDR2 SYGVQD (reference sequence). The CDR3 spells CASSESRLSPMYF. The CDR3 region has the DNA TGCGCCAGCAGTGAGTCGAGACTTTCTCCCATGTACTTC.

The V and J genes are TRBV5-1 and TRBJ2-1; 11 bases align to TRBD2. CDR3 length: 16 amino acids. Trimming at V came to 3 bases and at J to 7 bases, leaving 9 bases not matched to a gene. Germline V lookup: CDR1 SGHRS, CDR2 YFSETQ. In DNA form, the CDR3 reads TGCGCCAGCAGCTCCATAGCGGGAGGGCCTTTGAATGAGCAGTTCTTC. Translating it yields CASSSIAGGPLNEQFF.

V and J are TRBV7-9 and TRBJ1-3; the D is unclear. This CDR3 is 16 amino acids long. Germline V gene data show CDR1 as SEHNR and CDR2 as FQNEAQ (reference sequence). V lost 5 bases, J lost 0 bases, and 14 bases lay in between. CDR3 sequence (DNA): TGTGCCAGCAGCGGGTCGCGGAGGAGCTCTGGAAACACCATATATTTT. Translation gives CASSGSRRSSGNTIYF.

The V call is TRBV9, the J call TRBJ1-1, with 8 bases identical to TRBD1. Germline CDR1 is SGDLS and CDR2 is YYNGEE. J gave up 0 bases and V 3 bases, and 7 bases lay outside the gene matches. The CDR3 sequence is 16 residues long. Here the CDR3 DNA reads TGTGCCAGCAGCGCCGGACAGGGAAAGATGAACACTGAAGCTTTCTTT. Translation: CASSAGQGKMNTEAFF.

The chain employs TRBV7-9 and TRBJ1-4; 7 bases map to TRBD1. Germline V lookup: CDR1 SEHNR, CDR2 FQNEAQ (reference sequence). The CDR3 spans 16 residues. Trimming took 5 bases from V and 0 from J; bases not matched to a gene: 6. The DNA for the CDR3 is TGTGCCAGCAGCCTGTCCCAGGGGGCAACTAATGAAAAACTGTTTTTT. Translating gives CASSLSQGATNEKLFF.

The chain carries TRBV28 and TRBJ1-2, with a weak D call TRBD1 (5 bases). CDR3 length equals 13 residues. V was trimmed by 2 bases and J by 2 bases, leaving 6 bases between them. The germline gives CDR1 MDHEN, CDR2 SYDVKM. The CDR3: CASSLRQNYGYTF. The CDR3 coding sequence is TGTGCCAGCAGTTTAAGACAGAACTATGGCTACACCTTC.

The V and J genes are TRBV6-5 and TRBJ2-3; no firm D call. Germline CDR1 and CDR2: MNHEY and SVGAGI. CDR3 length: 14 residues. V was trimmed by 0 bases and J by 2 bases, leaving 6 bases between them. CDR3 region: CASSYSGFTDTQYF. CDR3 bases: TGTGCCAGCAGTTACTCGGGCTTCACAGATACGCAGTATTTT.

This chain connects TRBV5-1 to TRBJ2-3, with 9 nucleotides matching TRBD2. Trimming removed 3 bases from V and 6 bases from J; junction bases left unmatched: 11. The CDR3 extends over 16 amino acids. Germline loops: CDR1 SGHRS, CDR2 YFSETQ. The CDR3 region is CASSSVAGTSWDTQYF. The DNA for the CDR3 is TGCGCCAGCAGCTCCGTCGCCGGGACTAGCTGGGATACGCAGTATTTT.

This chain connects TRBV5-4 to TRBJ1-3; D unclear. Germline values: CDR1 SGHNT, CDR2 YYREEE (reference sequence). CDR3 length equals 13 residues. V gave up 5 bases and J gave up 4 bases, with 10 bases separating them. The CDR3 DNA reads TGTGCCAGCAGGTTTGAGGGAGGAAACACCATATATTTT. Translating gives CASRFEGGNTIYF.

The chain combines TRBV11-2 with TRBJ2-7, with D perhaps TRBD2 (6 bases). Deletions cut 0 bases from V and 12 bases from J, with 15 bases between. CDR1 is SGHAT and CDR2 is FQNNGV in the germline V gene. The CDR3 is 13 amino acids. Here the CDR3 DNA reads TGTGCCAGCAGCTTAGATGGAAGGACTATTTGGTACTTC. The encoded protein is CASSLDGRTIWYF. Complete variable domain (other parts from reference TRBV11-2 and TRBJ2-7): EAGVAQSPRYKIIEKRQSVAFWCNPISGHATLYWYQQILGQGPKLLIQFQNNGVVDDSQLPKDRFSAERLKGVDSTLKIQPAKLEDSAVYLCASSLDGRTIWYFGPGTRLTVT.

This clone is a singleton in its sample. The chain has TRBV7-9 and TRBJ2-3; TRBD1 matches 9 bases. Trimming at V came to 5 bases and at J to 3 bases, leaving 9 bases not matched to a gene. From germline, CDR1 is SEHNR and CDR2 FQNEAQ (reference sequence). This CDR3 contains 16 residues. The CDR3 sequence: CASSHTPGQGTDTQYF. Here the CDR3 DNA reads TGTGCCAGCAGCCATACCCCGGGACAGGGAACAGATACGCAGTATTTT.

The gene calls are TRBV4-1 and TRBJ1-6; TRBD1 is a possible D gene (6 bases). The ends were cut back, 4 bases at V and 10 bases at J, with 11 bases in the middle. This CDR3 has 13 amino acids. Germline V CDR1 and CDR2: MGHRA, YSYEKL. The CDR3 protein is CASSPPGQSPLHF. CDR3 in DNA: TGCGCCAGCAGCCCACCGGGACAATCACCCCTCCACTTT.

Only one count was recorded for this clone. J is TRBJ2-3 and V is TRBV4-2, with 8 bases that match TRBD1. Looked up from germline, CDR1 is LGHNA and CDR2 is YNFKEQ. V was pared by 4 bases and J by 1 base, with 4 bases of the junction left unmatched. The CDR3 has 15 residues. The CDR3 spells CASSLGTGGTDTQYF. CDR3 in DNA: TGTGCCAGCAGCCTAGGGACAGGAGGCACAGATACGCAGTATTTT.

The rearrangement uses TRBV27 and TRBJ2-7; 11 bases line up with TRBD2. Germline CDR1 reads MNHEY; CDR2 reads SMNVEV (reference sequence). This CDR3 has 14 residues. The V and J ends lost 5 bases and 7 bases, in that order; junction bases with no gene match: 7. The CDR3 reads CASSPLAGVLEQYF. The CDR3 bases are TGTGCCAGCAGTCCACTAGCGGGAGTACTGGAGCAGTACTTC.

The J gene is TRBJ2-5, the V gene TRBV5-1; 7 positions match TRBD2. Germline trimming cut 0 bases from V and 2 bases from J; bases unmatched to any gene: 10. In germline, CDR1 is SGHRS, CDR2 YFSETQ. The length of the CDR3 is 17 residues. CDR3 in amino acids: CASSLEFQREEQETQYF. The CDR3 DNA reads TGCGCCAGCAGCTTGGAGTTCCAGCGGGAAGAACAAGAGACCCAGTACTTC.

This clone was seen a single time. The chain is built from TRBV7-3 and TRBJ2-1, with 14 bases fitting TRBD2. Germline V gene data show CDR1 as SGHTA and CDR2 as FQGTGA. J was trimmed by 1 base and V by 4 bases; bases with no gene match: 12. This CDR3 is built from 20 residues. The CDR3 reads CASSSPAGTSGSKSYNEQFF. The CDR3 region has the DNA TGTGCCAGCAGCTCCCCCGCCGGGACTAGCGGGAGTAAGTCCTACAATGAGCAGTTCTTC.

This sequence joins TRBV29-1 and TRBJ2-1; D call uncertain. The CDR3 runs to 13 residues. Germline values: CDR1 SQVTM, CDR2 ANQGSEA. The ends were cut back, 8 bases at V and 0 bases at J, with 11 bases in the middle. CDR3 coding DNA: TGCAGCCCTAGGTCGGGCTCCTACAATGAGCAGTTCTTC. It translates to CSPRSGSYNEQFF.

The J gene is TRBJ2-4, the V gene TRBV29-1; 11 bases line up with TRBD2. Unmatched junction bases numbered 11, after V lost 7 bases and J lost 3 bases. This CDR3 region has 16 residues. Germline CDR1 is SQVTM and CDR2 is ANQGSEA. The CDR3 sequence: CSGRVSGRADKNIQYF. CDR3 nucleotide sequence: TGCAGCGGGCGAGTTAGCGGGAGGGCCGACAAAAACATTCAGTACTTC.

This clone was recorded once. J is TRBJ2-5 and V is TRBV6-5; TRBD1 might be the D (6 bases). The J call may be faulty, since TRBJ2-7 better matches the DNA end. Germline CDR1 is MNHEY and CDR2 is SVGAGI. CDR3 length: 13 amino acids. The CDR3 spells CASKKTGYYEQYF. In DNA, the CDR3 is TGTGCCAGCAAGAAGACAGGTTACTACGAGCAGTACTTC.

V gene TRBV7-9 combines with J gene TRBJ2-1, with 7 bases matching TRBD2. Germline V gene data show CDR1 as SEHNR and CDR2 as FQNEAQ (reference sequence). This CDR3 contains 14 residues. V lost 4 bases and J lost 6; bases outside the gene matches: 6. DNA of the CDR3: TGTGCCAGCAGCTATGAGACTAGCAGCAATGAGCAGTTCTTC. Protein product: CASSYETSSNEQFF.

The chain has TRBV9 and TRBJ2-1, with D perhaps TRBD2 (6 bases). The CDR3 length is 15 residues. Per the germline V gene, CDR1 is SGDLS and CDR2 is YYNGEE. V was clipped by 4 bases and J by 5 bases, with 16 bases between them. In nucleotides, the CDR3 is TGTGCCAGCAGCCCTTTGGGGCGGGGTCACAATGAGCAGTTCTTC. It specifies CASSPLGRGHNEQFF.